Below, 3 T cell receptor beta chains from the same sample are listed, as sequenced in a study of blood T cells in healthy people across ages. With a J-beta primer mix and a sample-barcoded 5' primer, a second PCR ran about 7 to 11 cycles. TCRdb ran MiXCR on the 5' RACE reads and lists one entry per CDR3 protein. The sample holds roughly 1.5 million distinct CDR3 sequences, 42% seen once. Sample: blood. The origin of the receptors is a woman aged 18 to 35 in good health.

This clonotype was detected a few times. J is TRBJ1-4 and V is TRBV7-2; 7 bases are a match to TRBD1. This CDR3 is built from 12 residues. CDR1 SGHTA and CDR2 FQGNSA come from the germline V gene. V shed 5 bases, J shed 15 bases, and the junction held 9 bases outside the gene matches. CDR3 in DNA: TGTGCCAGCAGCACCTCGACAGGGTGGATGTTTTTT. It is translated as CASSTSTGWMFF.

In its sample, this clonotype was seen once. An end of the junction differs from the germline gene, which may be a read error. V gene TRBV4-3 combines with J gene TRBJ1-2; tentatively, D is TRBD1 (6 bases). The CDR3 loop spans 15 amino acids. CDR1 is LGHNA, CDR2 YSLEER, per germline. The DNA of the CDR3 is TGCGCCATCAGCCAAGGAACAGGGAGCGGCTATGGCTACACCTTC. Translated, it gives CAISQGTGSGYGYTF.

This clonotype was recorded a few times. The rearrangement joins TRBV24-1 to TRBJ2-1; D uncertain. V lost 5 bases, J lost 7 bases, and 8 bases lay in between. Germline values: CDR1 KGHDR, CDR2 SFDVKD. This CDR3 contains 12 residues. The CDR3 protein is CATSGGRNEQFF. For the CDR3, the DNA is TGTGCCACCAGTGGTGGCCGGAATGAGCAGTTCTTC.